One sample yielded the 26 T cell receptor beta chains listed below, sequenced in a study of T cells in women clearing cervical HPV infection. The repertoire was sequenced with immunoSEQ multiplex PCR; TCRdb's copy has only in-frame clones and lacks some. Recorded for this sample: about 40,000 clones. Sequencing used blood buffy coat. Receptors originate from a woman between 18 and 70 years old with a cervical HPV16 infection that either progressed to CIN3+ or cleared (not recorded which).

As for this clone: Coverage ceases 3 residues before the CDR3 finishes, and the germline J gene fills in the end. This chain uses TRBV7-2 with TRBJ2-7, with TRBD2 matching over 11 bases. After removal of 5 bases from V and 2 bases from J, the junction contained 2 bases not matched to a gene. Germline CDR1 SGHTA, CDR2 FQGNSA. The CDR3 loop spans 14 amino acids. The sequenced part of the CDR3 DNA is TGTGCCAGCAGCCAACTAGCGGGAGCCTACGAG. Its translation: CASSQLAGAYE. Given in full, the CDR3 is CASSQLAGAYEQYF.

About this clone: The read is 3 residues too short to cover the CDR3 end, so that end is filled in from the germline J gene. The genes are TRBV12-5 and TRBJ2-7; 9 bases line up with TRBD1. Germline-derived CDR1 and CDR2 are LGHNT and FRNRAP. J gave up 2 bases and V 0 bases, and 5 bases lay outside the gene matches. CDR3 length: 16 residues. The DNA read from the CDR3 is TGTGCTAGTGGTTTGGTAACCGGGACAGGGCCCTACGAG. Its translation is CASGLVTGTGPYE. The full CDR3 protein is CASGLVTGTGPYEQYF. Full variable domain (rest looked up from reference TRBV12-5 and TRBJ2-7): DARVTQTPRHKVTEMGQEVTMRCQPILGHNTVFWYRQTMMQGLELLAYFRNRAPLDDSGMPKDRFSAEMPDATLATLKIQPSEPRDSAVYFCASGLVTGTGPYEQYFGPGTRLTVT.

For this clone: The read gets to within 3 residues of the CDR3 end, and the germline J gene fills in the rest. The chain couples TRBV12-3 or TRBV12-4 to TRBJ2-1; a possible D gene is TRBD2 (7 bases). The CDR3 sequence is 13 residues long. The ends were cut back, 6 bases at V and 5 bases at J, with 11 bases in the middle. CDR3 bases read: TGTGCCAGCAGCGGGGGGCGAGACAATGAG. It encodes CASSGGRDNE. The entire CDR3 protein reads CASSGGRDNEQFF.

A note on this clone: The read ends 3 residues before the CDR3 terminus; that terminus is restored from the germline J gene. The chain carries TRBV7-9 and TRBJ1-2; TRBD1 aligns across 8 bases. V lost 8 bases to trimming and J lost 5 bases; unmatched junction nucleotides: 10. This CDR3 spans 14 amino acids. Germline assignment: CDR1 SEHNR and CDR2 FQNEAQ (reference sequence). The CDR3 loop is CASVNDNRGYGYTF. CDR3 DNA (partial): TGTGCCAGCGTGAATGACAACAGGGGGTATGGC.

A note on this clone: The CDR3 end is not reached by the read, which stops 3 residues before it; the germline J gene fills it in. The chain joins TRBV7-6 to TRBJ1-4; D is uncertain. V was clipped by 1 base and J by 7 bases, with 19 bases between them. Germline CDR1 SGHVS, CDR2 FNYEAQ. The CDR3 has 17 amino acids. Here the CDR3 reads CASSLEALAGRGEKLFF. Partial CDR3 DNA: TGTGCCAGCAGCTTAGAAGCATTGGCTGGGCGGGGTGAAAAA.

For this clone: The CDR3 end is not reached by the read, which stops 3 residues before it; the germline J gene fills it in. This chain joins TRBV7-9 and TRBJ1-6; the D gene is possibly TRBD1 (5 bases). There are 15 residues in the CDR3. CDR1 and CDR2 from the germline V gene are SEHNR and FQNEAQ (reference sequence). Trimming shortened V by 5 bases and J by 7 bases, and 15 bases separated the two germline ends. The sequenced part of the CDR3 DNA is TGTGCCAGCAGCCCCCGGGAGGGGCAGAATTCACCC. It translates to CASSPREGQNSP. The CDR3 reads in full as CASSPREGQNSPLHF.

Regarding this clone: The read ends 3 residues shy of where the CDR3 ends; the end is completed using the germline J gene. The J gene is TRBJ2-1, the V gene TRBV19; 9 bases line up with TRBD1. V shed 3 bases and J 2 bases; nucleotides not matched to a gene: 8. This CDR3 is 17 amino acids long. Per germline, CDR1 LNHDA and CDR2 SQIVND (reference sequence). The part of the CDR3 DNA that was read is TGTGCCAGTAGTATTGATGGGACAGGGAAGGCCTACAATGAG. Its protein product is CASSIDGTGKAYNE. The complete CDR3 reads CASSIDGTGKAYNEQFF. Combining the CDR3 with reference TRBV19 and TRBJ2-1 gives the whole variable domain DGGITQSPKYLFRKEGQNVTLSCEQNLNHDAMYWYRQDPGQGLRLIYYSQIVNDFQKGDIAEGYSVSREKKESFPLTVTSAQKNPTAFYLCASSIDGTGKAYNEQFFGPGTRLTVL.

About this clone: A read error may account for a junction end that differs from germline. The read halts 3 residues ahead of the CDR3 end, with the missing end drawn from the germline J gene. V is TRBV5-1 and J is TRBJ2-4; unclear D gene. Germline V gene data show CDR1 as SGHRS and CDR2 as YFSETQ. The CDR3 loop spans 14 amino acids. The sequenced part of the CDR3 DNA is TGCACCAGCAGCTTGGATCTTAGCCCGAACATT. Translated, it gives CTSSLDLSPNI. The whole CDR3 region reads CTSSLDLSPNIQYF.

Regarding this clone: The CDR3 end lies 3 residues beyond the end of the read and is filled in from the germline J gene. J is TRBJ1-6 and V is TRBV2; 8 bases are shared with TRBD1. The CDR3 contains 15 residues. V trimming: 6 bases; J trimming: 7 bases; junction bases outside the gene matches: 8. CDR1 and CDR2 (germline): SNHLY, FYNNEI. The chain's CDR3 is CASSPLQGANSPLHF. The sequenced part of the CDR3 DNA is TGTGCCAGCAGCCCGCTCCAGGGGGCGAATTCACCC.

As regards this clone: The CDR3 is cut off 3 residues early in the read; its end comes from the germline J gene. This chain links TRBV5-5 with TRBJ1-1; D unclear. This CDR3 has 13 amino acids. Trimming removed 4 bases from V and 4 bases from J, with 11 bases in between. Germline V gives CDR1 SGHKS, CDR2 YYEKEE (reference sequence). The part of the CDR3 DNA that was read is TGTGCCAGCAGCCAGGAGGGTAGCACTGAA. It translates to CASSQEGSTE. The complete CDR3 protein is CASSQEGSTEAFF.

On this clone: The read comes to an end 3 residues before the CDR3 does, leaving the germline J gene to fill in the end. This chain links TRBV29-1 with TRBJ1-2; D is perhaps TRBD1 (6 bases). CDR1 and CDR2 from the germline V gene are SQVTM and ANQGSEA. CDR3 size: 11 residues. The CDR3: CSARGGEGYTF. Partial CDR3 DNA: TGCAGCGCGAGGGGGGGGGAGGGC.

On this clone itself: The CDR3 extends 3 residues past the end of the read, so its final part is completed from the germline J gene. This chain connects TRBV19 to TRBJ2-7, with 12 nucleotides matching TRBD2. Germline V gives CDR1 LNHDA, CDR2 SQIVND (reference sequence). V lost 1 base to trimming and J lost 6 bases; unmatched junction nucleotides: 4. The CDR3 covers 15 residues. The CDR3: CASSIGPSGGVEQYF. The sequenced CDR3 bases are TGTGCCAGTAGTATAGGCCCTAGCGGGGGGGTCGAG.

Details on this clone: The sequenced fragment ends 3 residues before the CDR3 boundary, so the rest is inferred from the germline J gene. This rearrangement joins TRBV18 to TRBJ2-2, with 8 nucleotides matching TRBD1. Germline V lookup: CDR1 KGHSH, CDR2 LQKENI. The CDR3 length is 15 residues. V lost 5 bases and J lost 10; bases outside the gene matches: 12. The DNA read from the CDR3 is TGTGCCAGCTCATCGGAGGGGACAGGCGCGTCGGAG. Translation gives CASSSEGTGASE. From start to end, the CDR3 is CASSSEGTGASELFF.

Concerning this clone itself: The read terminates 3 residues before the CDR3 end, so the remaining end is supplied by the germline J gene. This chain joins TRBV20-1 and TRBJ2-1; 7 nucleotides agree with TRBD2. V lost 1 base and J lost 3; bases outside the gene matches: 6. The length of the CDR3 is 15 residues. Germline V gene lookup returns CDR1 DFQATT and CDR2 SNEGSKA (reference sequence). The chain's CDR3 is CSARVGGGVYNEQFF. Incomplete CDR3 DNA: TGCAGTGCTAGAGTCGGGGGAGGGGTCTACAATGAG.

Remarks on this clone: The read finishes 3 residues shy of the CDR3 end, and the germline J gene is used to complete it. This chain uses TRBV6-2 or TRBV6-3 with TRBJ1-1; 11 nucleotides line up with TRBD1. V was clipped by 0 bases and J by 6 bases; unmatched bases: 3. Germline V CDR1 and CDR2: MNHEY, SVGEGT. The CDR3 is 15 residues long. The chain's CDR3 is CASSYSGQGGSEAFF. The covered CDR3 bases are TGTGCCAGCAGTTACTCGGGACAGGGGGGGTCTGAA.

A remark on this clone: The read comes to an end 3 residues before the CDR3 does, leaving the germline J gene to fill in the end. The chain uses TRBV29-1 and TRBJ2-3; 10 bases map to TRBD2. The germline V gene has CDR1 SQVTM and CDR2 ANQGSEA. V gave up 0 bases and J gave up 4 bases; unmatched junction bases: 22. This CDR3 region has 21 residues. CDR3 protein: CSVEDIASGSDFVLVSDTQYF. The sequenced part of the CDR3 DNA is TGCAGCGTTGAAGATATTGCTAGCGGGAGCGATTTTGTGCTGGTGTCAGATACG.

As for this clone: The read halts 3 residues ahead of the CDR3 end, with the missing end drawn from the germline J gene. The chain couples TRBV18 to TRBJ2-3; perhaps TRBD1 as D (5 bases). This CDR3 has 13 amino acids. Germline V lookup: CDR1 KGHSH, CDR2 LQKENI. V was shortened by 6 bases and J by 1 base, with 8 bases between the two germline ends. The CDR3 loop is CASSPGRTDTQYF. The DNA read from the CDR3 is TGTGCCAGCTCCCCAGGGCGCACAGATACG.

Regarding this clone: The read terminates 3 residues before the CDR3 end, so the remaining end is supplied by the germline J gene. The chain links TRBV2 to TRBJ1-2, with 7 bases matching TRBD1. In germline, CDR1 is SNHLY, CDR2 FYNNEI. This CDR3 has 13 residues. Unmatched junction bases numbered 4, after V lost 5 bases and J lost 4 bases. The CDR3 region is CASSPQGGYGYTF. The sequenced part of the CDR3 DNA is TGTGCCAGCAGTCCTCAGGGGGGCTATGGC.

As concerns this clone: The CDR3 end is not reached by the read, which stops 3 residues before it; the germline J gene fills it in. The J gene is TRBJ1-1, the V gene TRBV2; D unclear. The CDR3 loop spans 15 amino acids. From germline, CDR1 is SNHLY and CDR2 FYNNEI. V was pared by 1 base and J by 0 bases, with 9 bases between. CDR3 DNA, as far as it was read: TGTGCCAGCAGTGAAGAGAAGCTAATGAACACTGAA. It is translated as CASSEEKLMNTE. The entire CDR3 sequence reads CASSEEKLMNTEAFF.

As regards this clone: The sequenced fragment ends 3 residues before the CDR3 boundary, so the rest is inferred from the germline J gene. This chain joins TRBV7-9 and TRBJ2-5, with D uncertain. The CDR3 runs 13 residues. V gave up 2 bases and J gave up 5 bases, with 9 bases separating them. Germline loops: CDR1 SEHNR, CDR2 FQNEAQ (reference sequence). The sequenced part of the CDR3 DNA is TGTGCCAGCAGCTTAAACTCGTGGGAGACC. This sequence encodes CASSLNSWET. The entire CDR3 sequence reads CASSLNSWETQYF.

The DNA read from the CDR3 is TGTGCCACCAGAGGGGACAGGGGTATAGACACCGGGGAG. It codes for CATRGDRGIDTGE. The whole CDR3 sequence reads CATRGDRGIDTGELFF. The chain is built from TRBV19 and TRBJ2-2; 10 bases map to TRBD1. The read terminates 3 residues before the CDR3 end, so the remaining end is supplied by the germline J gene. Germline V gives CDR1 LNHDA, CDR2 SQIVND (reference sequence). The CDR3 is 16 amino acids. Trimming at V came to 10 bases and at J to 3 bases, leaving 11 bases not matched to a gene.

Comments on this clone: The CDR3 end lies 3 residues beyond the end of the read and is filled in from the germline J gene. The J gene is TRBJ2-7, the V gene TRBV19, with TRBD2 matching over 14 bases. Trimming removed 8 bases from V and 5 bases from J; junction bases left unmatched: 8. Germline lookup yields CDR1 LNHDA and CDR2 SQIVND (reference sequence). CDR3 length equals 15 residues. CDR3 DNA, as far as it was read: TGTGCCAGTTCGCTCGGGACTAGCGGGAGTAACGAG. Its protein is CASSLGTSGSNE. The full CDR3 sequence reads CASSLGTSGSNEQYF.

A remark on this clone: The CDR3 extends 3 residues past the end of the read, so its final part is completed from the germline J gene. This chain links TRBV14 with TRBJ2-1; TRBD1 is a possible D gene (8 bases). Trimming removed 4 bases at V and 9 bases at J, with 19 bases between. Germline values: CDR1 SGHDN, CDR2 FVKESK. This CDR3 comprises 15 residues. Incomplete CDR3 DNA: TGTGCCAGCAGCCCCTGGACAGGGACGGGGGGTGAG. Protein sequence: CASSPWTGTGGE. The CDR3 reads in full as CASSPWTGTGGEQFF.

Notes on this clone: The sequenced fragment ends 3 residues before the CDR3 boundary, so the rest is inferred from the germline J gene. This chain joins TRBV5-1 and TRBJ2-7; 8 bases fit TRBD1. The CDR3 spans 14 residues. J lost 4 bases, V lost 0 bases, and 3 bases had no gene match. CDR1 and CDR2 from the germline V gene are SGHRS and YFSETQ. This CDR3 is CASSLGQGRYEQYF. CDR3 bases read: TGCGCCAGCAGCTTGGGACAGGGGCGGTACGAG.

Of note for this clone: The observed sequence ends 3 residues before the CDR3 terminus, with the missing tail filled in from the germline J gene. The gene calls are TRBV12-3 or TRBV12-4 and TRBJ2-1; weak D call: TRBD1 (5 bases). Trimming took 7 bases from V and 4 from J, leaving 11 bases between them. CDR3 length equals 13 residues. The covered CDR3 bases are TGTGCCAGCACCAGAGACAGTTACAATGAG. It is translated as CASTRDSYNE. The full CDR3 reads CASTRDSYNEQFF.

In the case of this clone: The read comes to an end 3 residues before the CDR3 does, leaving the germline J gene to fill in the end. The chain carries TRBV18 and TRBJ2-7; 9 bases are shared with TRBD2. V dropped 3 bases and J dropped 0; count of bases not matched to a gene: 0. The CDR3 extends over 14 amino acids. The germline CDR1 and CDR2 sequences are KGHSH and LQKENI. CDR3 residues: CASSPSGGSYEQYF. The sequenced CDR3 bases are TGTGCCAGCTCACCTAGCGGGGGCTCCTACGAG.